Listed below are T cell receptor beta chains from one sample, sequenced in a study of control samples from healthy donors and cancer patients. The table came from immunoSEQ multiplex PCR; TCRdb's copy has only in-frame clones and leaves some out. The sample yields about 78,000 clones, 70% to 90% seen once. Material: blood. The receptors come from a woman aged 55-75 years in good health. Both conserved end residues are part of each CDR3.

v_gene,j_gene,CDR3aa
TRBV6-5,TRBJ2-3,CASSWSGSGTDTQYF
TRBV4-1,TRBJ1-2,CASSQNPTNTGGWTNYGYTF
TRBV6-1,TRBJ1-4,CASSEATGGAVSGKLFF
TRBV15,TRBJ1-2,CATSRPRTGNYGYTF
TRBV9,TRBJ1-1,CASSGTGSPFTEAFF
TRBV5-1,TRBJ2-3,CASSLQAGAQDTQYF
TRBV18,TRBJ1-1,CASSPDNTEAFF
TRBV15,TRBJ2-1,CATSRERTGGLVREQFF
TRBV3-1/TRBV3-2,TRBJ2-3,CASSQADTQYF
TRBV3-1/TRBV3-2,TRBJ2-3,CASSHRLAGGADTQYF
TRBV9,TRBJ2-2,CASSVLSSQANTGELFF
TRBV7-2,TRBJ2-3,CASSSFHTDTQYF
TRBV7-8,TRBJ2-3,CASSSPAAAADTQYF
TRBV11-2,TRBJ2-3,CASRSGGKGDTQYF
TRBV28,TRBJ2-2,CASSLFRGTGELFF
TRBV3-1/TRBV3-2,TRBJ2-7,CASSQQREHQAF
TRBV14,TRBJ1-2,CASSQVFSPGDGYTF
TRBV11-2,TRBJ1-3,CASSLEFSGNTIYF
TRBV28,TRBJ2-3,CASSLGGRARDTQYF
TRBV11-3,TRBJ2-2,CASSFGQGFTGELFF
TRBV27,TRBJ2-2,CASSLRMGELFF
TRBV5-5,TRBJ1-5,CASSPGYSNQPQHF
TRBV9,TRBJ2-1,CASSVVAGGDNEQFF
TRBV7-2,TRBJ1-1,CASSGRGGVANTEAFF
TRBV9,TRBJ1-2,CASSVGFQINYGYTF
TRBV2,TRBJ2-7,CASKRGVYYEQYF
TRBV28,TRBJ2-3,CASLHPTDTQYF
TRBV10-3,TRBJ1-3,CAITTDRGTNSGNTIYF
TRBV29-1,TRBJ2-3,CSVDSSGGSTDTQYF
TRBV18,TRBJ2-1,CASSQRRVGNEQFF
TRBV28,TRBJ1-1,CASSPIPGGGNTEAFF
TRBV25-1,TRBJ1-3,CASTGGVGNTIYF
TRBV7-2,TRBJ1-2,CASSLFRGNNYGYTF
TRBV2,TRBJ1-1,CASSEEQGLTEAFF
TRBV7-9,TRBJ2-3,CASKSTDTQYF
TRBV11-2,TRBJ2-1,CASRGTSGRVNEQFF
TRBV6-5,TRBJ1-1,CASSLTRLGGKAFF
TRBV7-2,TRBJ1-2,CASSPHGAEGYTF
TRBV5-6,TRBJ1-2,CASSLVGAGYTF
TRBV4-1,TRBJ1-2,CASSSGQGANYGYTF
TRBV27,TRBJ1-6,CASSSIWNSPLHF
TRBV19,TRBJ2-3,CASSIGGTRGDTQYF